The 7 T cell receptor beta chains given below trace back to one sample, sequenced in a study of blood T cell repertoires in COVID-19. Some clones are missing from TCRdb's copy, which holds only in-frame ones; the method was immunoSEQ multiplex PCR. The top ten clones hold around 3.6% of a sample with about 170,000 clones, around 83% of them seen once. Sequenced: PBMCs or T cells enriched from blood (not recorded which). The receptors stem from a woman between 45 and 65 years old in a cohort exposed to, infected with or recovered from COVID-19 (not recorded which).

The chain uses TRBV2 and TRBJ1-5, with D hard to call. Germline CDR1 and CDR2: SNHLY and FYNNEI. The CDR3 has 12 amino acids. V lost 8 bases, J lost 11 bases, and 16 bases lay in between. This CDR3 is CASSGLRLAQHF. The CDR3 coding sequence is TGTGCCAGCTCCGGACTCCGCCTGGCCCAGCATTTT.

The rearrangement links TRBV7-8 to TRBJ1-4; D not resolved. The V gene lost 2 bases and the J gene lost 4 bases, with 5 bases spanning the gap. The CDR3 is 13 amino acids. Germline V gives CDR1 SGHVS, CDR2 FQNEAQ. CDR3 sequence reads: CASSLQINEKLFF. The CDR3 DNA reads TGTGCCAGCAGCTTACAGATTAATGAAAAACTGTTTTTT.

This chain links TRBV24-1 with TRBJ2-3; TRBD1 matches at 11 bases. This CDR3 spans 16 amino acids. CDR1 is KGHDR and CDR2 is SFDVKD in the germline V gene. V shed 4 bases and J 7 bases; nucleotides not matched to a gene: 9. The CDR3 region is CATSDPGQGVMNTQYF. In DNA form, the CDR3 reads TGTGCCACCAGTGACCCGGGACAGGGGGTGATGAATACGCAGTATTTT.

The J gene is TRBJ1-1, the V gene TRBV27; D remains unclear. Trimming shortened V by 2 bases and J by 2 bases, and 3 bases separated the two germline ends. The CDR3 consists of 12 residues. Germline lookup yields CDR1 MNHEY and CDR2 SMNVEV (reference sequence). DNA of the CDR3: TGTGCCAGCAGTTTAGGCAACACTGAAGCTTTCTTT. Protein: CASSLGNTEAFF.

The rearrangement links TRBV21-1 to TRBJ1-5; the table calls TRBD1, which could not be checked here. TRBV21-1 is an annotated pseudogene. The CDR3 has 15 amino acids. The CDR3 reads CASPAGGVGGQPQHF. The CDR3 nucleotides are TGTGCCAGCCCGGCAGGGGGCGTGGGTGGTCAGCCCCAGCATTTT.

The V gene is TRBV27, the J gene TRBJ2-7; 9 bases fit TRBD1. V gave up 2 bases and J gave up 4 bases; unmatched junction bases: 12. CDR1 and CDR2 (germline): MNHEY, SMNVEV (reference sequence). This CDR3 has 17 amino acids. The DNA of the CDR3 is TGTGCCAGCAGTTTAGCCGGTTTAGGGACAGGGAAATACGAGCAGTACTTC. It specifies CASSLAGLGTGKYEQYF.

The chain couples TRBV6-4 to TRBJ2-3, with 13 bases fitting TRBD2. V dropped 5 bases and J dropped 4; count of bases not matched to a gene: 3. Germline CDR1 and CDR2: MRHNA and SNTAGT. The CDR3 spans 15 residues. DNA of the CDR3: TGTGCCAGCAGTCCTGGACTAGCGGGGGCAGATACGCAGTATTTT. Amino acids: CASSPGLAGADTQYF.